This T cell receptor (beta chain) is drawn from a study of regulatory T cells in long-lasting Graves disease. The authors built TCR beta libraries using iRepertoire HTBI primers and Arm-PCR of CDR3 regions. MiXCR, applied by TCRdb to the multiplex PCR reads, yields one record per CDR3 protein. Of 420,000 or so distinct CDR3 sequences detected, roughly 15% appear once; the ten largest clones hold about 23%. V lost 3 bases and J 2 bases, leaving 11 bases between the germline ends. This CDR3 region has 15 residues. CDR1 is SNHLY, CDR2 FYNNEI, per germline. This clonotype was picked up many times. The sample's time point: newly diagnosed GD, antithyroid drugs for less than 3 months. The TCR library used RNA extracted from PBMCs. These sequences were also reported in another study, on T cells in Graves' hyperthyroidism and ophthalmopathy. From that study: An absence of ophthalmopathy progression within 18 months meant stable Graves' hyperthyroidism. Most clonotypes expanded in the thyroid (above 0.001) were also present in blood. For ophthalmopathy, model prediction preceded onset by a median 6.5 months.

This rearrangement joins TRBV2 to TRBJ1-5; unclear D gene. The receptor's source is a woman under 30 with Graves disease. This specimen consisted of peripheral blood mononuclear cells (PBMCs), obtained at new diagnosis, from a patient treated with antithyroid drugs. This CDR3 reads CASSDGGGGNQPQHF. CDR3 DNA: TGTGCCAGCAGTGATGGCGGCGGGGGCAATCAGCCCCAGCATTTT.